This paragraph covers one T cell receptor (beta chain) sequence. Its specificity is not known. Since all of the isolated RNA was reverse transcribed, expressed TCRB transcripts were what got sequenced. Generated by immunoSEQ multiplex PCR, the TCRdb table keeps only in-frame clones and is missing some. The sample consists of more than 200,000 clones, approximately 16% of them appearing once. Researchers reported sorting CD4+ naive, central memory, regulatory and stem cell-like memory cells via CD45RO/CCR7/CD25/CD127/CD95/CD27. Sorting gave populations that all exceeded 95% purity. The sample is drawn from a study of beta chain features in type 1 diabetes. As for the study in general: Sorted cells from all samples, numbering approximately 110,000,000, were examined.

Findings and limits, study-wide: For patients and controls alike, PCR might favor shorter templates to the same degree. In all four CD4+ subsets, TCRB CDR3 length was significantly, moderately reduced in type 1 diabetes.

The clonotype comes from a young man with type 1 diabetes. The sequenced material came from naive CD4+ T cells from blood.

The CDR3 DNA follows: TGTGCCAGCACCCCCCTTGGGGGCCAAGAGACCCAGTACTTC. Amino acid sequence: CASTPLGGQETQYF. The V call is TRBV27, the J call TRBJ2-5; either TRBD1 or TRBD2 may fit D (5 bases each). This CDR3 has 14 residues. From germline, CDR1 is MNHEY and CDR2 SMNVEV (reference sequence). V gave up 7 bases and J gave up 1 base, with 13 bases separating them.